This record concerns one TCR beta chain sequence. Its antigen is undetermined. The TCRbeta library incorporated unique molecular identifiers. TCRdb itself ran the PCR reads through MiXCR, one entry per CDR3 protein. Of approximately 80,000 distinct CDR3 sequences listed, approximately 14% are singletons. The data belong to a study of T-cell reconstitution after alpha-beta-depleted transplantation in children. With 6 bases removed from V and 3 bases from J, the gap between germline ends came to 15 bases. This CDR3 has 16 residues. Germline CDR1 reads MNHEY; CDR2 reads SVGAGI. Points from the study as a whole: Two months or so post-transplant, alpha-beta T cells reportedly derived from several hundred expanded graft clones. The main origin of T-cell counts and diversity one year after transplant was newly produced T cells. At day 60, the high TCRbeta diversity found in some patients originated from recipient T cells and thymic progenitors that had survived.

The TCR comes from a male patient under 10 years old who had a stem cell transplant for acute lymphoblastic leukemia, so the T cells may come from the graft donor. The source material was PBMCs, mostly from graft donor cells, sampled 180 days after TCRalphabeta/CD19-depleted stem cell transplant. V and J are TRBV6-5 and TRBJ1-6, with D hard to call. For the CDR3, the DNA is TGTGCCAGCAGCCGAGACTCCCCCGTCTATAATTCACCCCTCCACTTT. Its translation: CASSRDSPVYNSPLHF.